One T cell receptor beta chain is described in this entry. This entry comes from a study of blood T cell repertoires in COVID-19. Generated by immunoSEQ multiplex PCR, the TCRdb table keeps only in-frame clones and is missing some. The sample lists roughly 48,000 clones, about 90% occurring once. V gave up 2 bases and J gave up 0 bases, with 8 bases separating them. The germline V gene encodes CDR1 SEHNR and CDR2 FQNEAQ (reference sequence). This CDR3 comprises 16 residues. What was sequenced was peripheral blood. This clonotype originated in a human donor in a cohort sampled during active COVID-19. The rearrangement links TRBV7-9 to TRBJ1-6; D call uncertain. CDR3 loop: CASSLPMSSYNSPLHF. The CDR3 nucleotides are TGTGCCAGCAGCTTACCCATGAGCTCCTATAATTCACCCCTCCACTTT. Combining the CDR3 with reference TRBV7-9 and TRBJ1-6 gives the whole variable domain DTGVSQNPRHKITKRGQNVTFRCDPISEHNRLYWYRQTLGQGPEFLTYFQNEAQLEKSRLLSDRFSAERPKGSFSTLEIQRTEQGDSAMYLCASSLPMSSYNSPLHFGNGTRLTVT.